This T cell receptor (beta chain) was observed in a study of beta chain features in type 1 diabetes. As to this clone: Its antigen remains unidentified.

All of the isolated RNA was reverse transcribed, so expressed TCRB transcripts were sequenced. Approximately 3.7 million reads per sample on average were obtained from naive, central memory and regulatory T cell samples. Generated by immunoSEQ multiplex PCR, the TCRdb table keeps only in-frame clones and is missing some. In the table there are some 180,000 clones, around 13% of which are singletons. The CDR3 extends over 15 amino acids. CDR1 and CDR2 (germline): SGDLS, YYNGEE. The V end lost 4 bases, the J end lost 1 base, and 12 bases lay between the germline ends. Findings and caveats of the study: VDJ junctions sequenced from type 1 diabetes patients showed fewer insertions and more deletions. Shorter TCRB CDR3s, moderately but significantly so, were found in Type 1 diabetes patients in all four CD4+ subsets. Across patients, naive, central memory and Treg TCRB repertoires exhibited apparently greater similarity than was observed across healthy donors.

The material sequenced was central memory CD4+ T cells from blood. This clonotype originated in a woman aged 18-30 years in good health. The chain recombines TRBV9 with TRBJ1-3; TRBD1 is a possible D gene (6 bases). CDR3 nucleotides: TGTGCCAGCAGCCCCCGGACAGCGTCTGGAAACACCATATATTTT. Protein: CASSPRTASGNTIYF.